Sequencing of this TCR beta chain was carried out in a study of response to subunit inactivated influenza vaccine (dated by TCRdb to 2016 to 2019). Study-wide context: Deep quantitative T cell receptor repertoire profiling was used in the study to track responses to a trivalent subunit inactivated influenza vaccine.

Findings and caveats that apply to the study as a whole: The authors suggested that each seasonal influenza vaccination may recruit only a limited number of new T cells.

Library preparation was by RT-PCR. Sequencing was performed on an Illumina HiSeq 2500. Clones were called with MiXCR by TCRdb after fastp trimmed the public reads at Q25, and only in-frame beta chains were retained. Records with the same CDR3 protein are collapsed into one entry carrying the most frequent genes and DNA. The table for this sample lists roughly 520,000 distinct CDR3 sequences; roughly 23% of them were counted only once. The ten largest account for 1.5% to 2% of the sample. Relative to germline, V is 1 base shorter and J is 7 bases shorter, with 25 bases between their ends. The germline V gene encodes CDR1 DFQATT and CDR2 SNEGSKA (reference sequence). Measured from the cysteine to the phenylalanine, the CDR3 is 17 residues long. Only the CDR3 DNA stays, 51 bases, in frame from base 1. This clonotype was detected a few times. The specificity of this receptor is unknown. No qualities accompany the bases; no much larger clone lies one base away.

The chain is encoded by TRBV20-1 joined to TRBJ2-5, with the identity of the D gene unclear. The source is a man over 45 who received an inactivated influenza vaccine. Donor details come from another sample of the same person, matched by shared clones. Here the sequenced sample was CD4+ T cells sorted from PBMCs, taken about 5 days after vaccination. For the CDR3, the sequence is CSARATLYMSPVGTQYF. The sequenced DNA is TGCAGTGCTAGAGCCACCCTGTACATGAGCCCCGTCGGGACCCAGTACTTC.